This note documents a single TCR beta chain sequence. In the study's own analysis: Quantification of nucleated cells was approximated via reference gene primer amplification. Sequencing used immunoSEQ multiplex PCR; TCRdb keeps in-frame clones, though not all of them. That table gives V, J and clone size, and the DNA gave D and trimming. The top ten hold 0.55% to 0.6% of the sample, which has more than 150,000 clones, around 87% seen once. CDR1 and CDR2 from the germline V gene are LGHNA and YNFKEQ. This CDR3 has 16 residues. V shed 0 bases and J 5 bases; nucleotides not matched to a gene: 10. The Seattle patients joined while their infection was active and were tracked longitudinally afterward. The sample is drawn from a study of blood T cell repertoires in COVID-19. Across the whole study: The study drew acute and convalescent COVID-19 samples from the United States, Italy and Spain. Sample material is recorded as cDNA or gDNA derived from T cells, B-cell-depleted T cells, or PBMCs.

Material: peripheral blood. The chain links TRBV4-2 to TRBJ2-7; 7 bases fit TRBD2. The sequence derives from a man between 60 and 75 years old with COVID-19, enrolled during active disease. Written as DNA, the CDR3 is TGTGCCAGCAGCCAAGATCTCCGCGGGAGTTTCAACGAGCAGTACTTC. This translates into CASSQDLRGSFNEQYF.